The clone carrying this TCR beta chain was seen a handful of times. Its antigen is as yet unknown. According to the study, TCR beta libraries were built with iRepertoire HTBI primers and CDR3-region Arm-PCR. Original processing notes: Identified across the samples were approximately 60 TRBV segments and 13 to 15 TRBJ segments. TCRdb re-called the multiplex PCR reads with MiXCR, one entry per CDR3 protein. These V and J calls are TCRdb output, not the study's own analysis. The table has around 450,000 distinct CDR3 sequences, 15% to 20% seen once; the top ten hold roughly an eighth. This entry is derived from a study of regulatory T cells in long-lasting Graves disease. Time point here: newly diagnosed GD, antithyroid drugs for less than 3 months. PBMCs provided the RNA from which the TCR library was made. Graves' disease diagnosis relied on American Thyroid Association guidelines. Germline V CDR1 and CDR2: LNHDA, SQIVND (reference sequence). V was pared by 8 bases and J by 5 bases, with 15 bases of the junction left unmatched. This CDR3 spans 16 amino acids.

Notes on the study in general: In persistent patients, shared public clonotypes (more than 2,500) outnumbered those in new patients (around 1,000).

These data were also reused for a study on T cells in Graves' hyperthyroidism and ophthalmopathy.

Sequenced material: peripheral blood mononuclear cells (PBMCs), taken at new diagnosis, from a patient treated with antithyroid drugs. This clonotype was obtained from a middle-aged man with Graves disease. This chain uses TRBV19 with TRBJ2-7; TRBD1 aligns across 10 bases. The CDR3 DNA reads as TGTGCCAGTCAGCCCGCCGGGACAGGGGTTGTCCACGAGCAGTACTTC. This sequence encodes CASQPAGTGVVHEQYF.